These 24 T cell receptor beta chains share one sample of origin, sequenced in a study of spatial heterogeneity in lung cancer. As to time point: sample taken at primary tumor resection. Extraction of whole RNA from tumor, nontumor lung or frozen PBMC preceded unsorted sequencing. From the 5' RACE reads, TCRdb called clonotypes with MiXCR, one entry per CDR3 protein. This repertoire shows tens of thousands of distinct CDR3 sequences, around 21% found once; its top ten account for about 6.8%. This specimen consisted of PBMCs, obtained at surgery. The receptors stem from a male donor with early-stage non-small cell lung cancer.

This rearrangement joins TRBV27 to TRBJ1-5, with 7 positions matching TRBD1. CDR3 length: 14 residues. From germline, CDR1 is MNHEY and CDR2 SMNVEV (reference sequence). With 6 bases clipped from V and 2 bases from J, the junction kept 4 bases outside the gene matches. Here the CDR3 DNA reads TGTGCCAGCAGCCGAGACAGGGGCAATCAGCCCCAGCATTTT. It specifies CASSRDRGNQPQHF.

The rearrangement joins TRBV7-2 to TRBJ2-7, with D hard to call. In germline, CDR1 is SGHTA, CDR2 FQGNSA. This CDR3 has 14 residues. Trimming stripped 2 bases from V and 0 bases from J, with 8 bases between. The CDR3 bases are TGTGCCAGCAGCTTAAATAGTCCCTCCTACGAGCAGTACTTC. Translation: CASSLNSPSYEQYF. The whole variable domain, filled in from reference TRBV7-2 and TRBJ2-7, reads GAGVSQSPSNKVTEKGKDVELRCDPISGHTALYWYRQSLGQGLEFLIYFQGNSAPDKSGLPSDRFSAERTGGSVSTLTIQRTQQEDSAVYLCASSLNSPSYEQYFGPGTRLTVT.

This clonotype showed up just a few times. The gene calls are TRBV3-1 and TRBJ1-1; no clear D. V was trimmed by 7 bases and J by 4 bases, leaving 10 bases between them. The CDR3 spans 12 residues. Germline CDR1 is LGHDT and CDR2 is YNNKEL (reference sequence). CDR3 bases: TGTGCCAGCACCCAGGCGGGCACTGAAGCTTTCTTT. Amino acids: CASTQAGTEAFF.

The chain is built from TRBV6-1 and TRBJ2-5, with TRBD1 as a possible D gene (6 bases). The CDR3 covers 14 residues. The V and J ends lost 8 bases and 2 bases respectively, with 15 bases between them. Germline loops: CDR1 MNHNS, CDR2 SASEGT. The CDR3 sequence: CASGRGTTQETQYF. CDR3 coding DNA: TGTGCCAGCGGTAGAGGGACAACACAAGAGACCCAGTACTTC.

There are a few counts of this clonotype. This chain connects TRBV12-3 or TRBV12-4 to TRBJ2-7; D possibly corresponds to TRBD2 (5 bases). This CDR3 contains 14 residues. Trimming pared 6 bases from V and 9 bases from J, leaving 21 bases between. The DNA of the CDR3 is TGTGCCAGCAGCCCAACCCCCCACGCGGCGGGGCAGTACTTC. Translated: CASSPTPHAAGQYF.

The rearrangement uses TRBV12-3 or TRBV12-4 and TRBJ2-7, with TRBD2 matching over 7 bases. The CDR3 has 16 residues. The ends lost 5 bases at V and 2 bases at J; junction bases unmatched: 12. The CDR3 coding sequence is TGTGCCAGCAGTCCTAGGGTATGGGGGGGGGCCTACGAGCAGTACTTC. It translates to CASSPRVWGGAYEQYF.

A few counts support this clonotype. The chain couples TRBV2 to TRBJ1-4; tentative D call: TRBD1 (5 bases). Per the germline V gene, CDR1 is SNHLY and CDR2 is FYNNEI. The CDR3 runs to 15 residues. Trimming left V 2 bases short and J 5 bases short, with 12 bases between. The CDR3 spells CASSEIGAVNEKLFF. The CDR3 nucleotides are TGTGCCAGCAGTGAAATAGGGGCCGTGAATGAAAAACTGTTTTTT.

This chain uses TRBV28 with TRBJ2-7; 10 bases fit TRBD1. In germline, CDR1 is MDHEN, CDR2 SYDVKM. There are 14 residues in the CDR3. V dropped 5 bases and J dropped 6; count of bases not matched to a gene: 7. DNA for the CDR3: TGTGCCAGCAGTCAATGGGGACAGGGGTTCGAGCAGTACTTC. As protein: CASSQWGQGFEQYF.

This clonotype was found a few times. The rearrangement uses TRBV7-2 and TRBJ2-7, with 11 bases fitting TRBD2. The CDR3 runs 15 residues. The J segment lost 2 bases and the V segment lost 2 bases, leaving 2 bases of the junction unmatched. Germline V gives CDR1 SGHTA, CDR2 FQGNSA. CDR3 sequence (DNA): TGTGCCAGCAGCTTAACTAGCGGGGGCCCCTACGAGCAGTACTTC. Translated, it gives CASSLTSGGPYEQYF.

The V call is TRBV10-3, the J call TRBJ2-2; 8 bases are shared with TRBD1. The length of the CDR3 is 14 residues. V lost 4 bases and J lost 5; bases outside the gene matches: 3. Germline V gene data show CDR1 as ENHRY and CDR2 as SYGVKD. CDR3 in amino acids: CAISGDRGTGELFF. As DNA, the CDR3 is TGTGCCATCAGTGGTGACAGGGGTACCGGGGAGCTGTTTTTT.

CDR3 coding DNA: TGCAGCGTTGAAGACCCCCGGGACAGGGGGCTGGTGAATGAGCAGTTCTTC. Translation: CSVEDPRDRGLVNEQFF. V and J are TRBV29-1 and TRBJ2-1; 12 positions match TRBD1. CDR1 and CDR2 (germline): SQVTM, ANQGSEA. V shed 0 bases, J shed 7 bases, and the junction held 10 bases outside the gene matches. The CDR3 has 17 amino acids.

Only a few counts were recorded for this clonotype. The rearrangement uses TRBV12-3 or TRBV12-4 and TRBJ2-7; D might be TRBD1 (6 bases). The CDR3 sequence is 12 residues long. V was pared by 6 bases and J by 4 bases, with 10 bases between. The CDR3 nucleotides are TGTGCCAGCAGCCTCGGACAGTACGAGCAGTACTTC. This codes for CASSLGQYEQYF.

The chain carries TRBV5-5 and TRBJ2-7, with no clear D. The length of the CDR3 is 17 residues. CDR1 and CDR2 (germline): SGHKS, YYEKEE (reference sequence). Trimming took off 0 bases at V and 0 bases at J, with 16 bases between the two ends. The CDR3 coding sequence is TGTGCCAGCAGCTTGGAAGGACGACCCCTCATCTCCTACGAGCAGTACTTC. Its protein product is CASSLEGRPLISYEQYF.

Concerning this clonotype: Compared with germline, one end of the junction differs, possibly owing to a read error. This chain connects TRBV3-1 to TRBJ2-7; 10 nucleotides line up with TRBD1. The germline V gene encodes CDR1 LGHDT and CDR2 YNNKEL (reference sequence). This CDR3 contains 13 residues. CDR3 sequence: CASTVVGQGKVGF. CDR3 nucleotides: TGTGCCAGCACCGTAGTGGGACAGGGGAAAGTGGGCTTC.

CDR3 nucleotide sequence: TGCAGTGGCCTGGGGCCCGGCGGGACGTACGAGCAGTACTTC. It translates to CSGLGPGGTYEQYF. This chain links TRBV20-1 with TRBJ2-7, with D perhaps TRBD2 (6 bases). The CDR3 runs 14 residues. The V gene lost 7 bases and the J gene lost 4 bases, with 20 bases spanning the gap. Germline-derived CDR1 and CDR2 are DFQATT and SNEGSKA (reference sequence).

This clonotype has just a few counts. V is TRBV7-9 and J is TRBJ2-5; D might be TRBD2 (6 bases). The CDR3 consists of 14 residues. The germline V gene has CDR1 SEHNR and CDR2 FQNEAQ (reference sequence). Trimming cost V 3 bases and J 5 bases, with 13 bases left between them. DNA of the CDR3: TGTGCCAGCAGCTTGCCGGGACTCGGGGAGACCCAGTACTTC. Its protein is CASSLPGLGETQYF. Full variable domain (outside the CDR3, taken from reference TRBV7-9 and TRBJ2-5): DTGVSQNPRHKITKRGQNVTFRCDPISEHNRLYWYRQTLGQGPEFLTYFQNEAQLEKSRLLSDRFSAERPKGSFSTLEIQRTEQGDSAMYLCASSLPGLGETQYFGPGTRLLVL.

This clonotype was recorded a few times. The CDR3 DNA reads TGCAGCGTTGGCGGACTAGCGGGGTCAGATACGCAGTATTTT. Translation: CSVGGLAGSDTQYF. This rearrangement joins TRBV29-1 to TRBJ2-3; 12 bases agree with TRBD2. This CDR3 region has 14 residues. The trim removed 4 bases at V and 4 bases at J, leaving 3 bases unmatched. Germline V gene data show CDR1 as SQVTM and CDR2 as ANQGSEA.

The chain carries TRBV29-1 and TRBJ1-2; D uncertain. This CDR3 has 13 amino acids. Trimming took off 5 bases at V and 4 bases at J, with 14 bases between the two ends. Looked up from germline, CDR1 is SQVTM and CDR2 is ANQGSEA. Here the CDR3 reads CSVSSSSGYGYTF. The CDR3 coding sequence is TGCAGCGTTTCCTCCAGCTCCGGCTATGGCTACACCTTC.

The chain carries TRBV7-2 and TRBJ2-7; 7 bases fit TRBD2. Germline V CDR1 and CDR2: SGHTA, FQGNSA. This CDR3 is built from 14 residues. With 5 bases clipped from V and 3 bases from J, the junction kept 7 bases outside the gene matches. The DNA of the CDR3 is TGTGCCAGCAGCCCCCAGACGGGGGGCTACGAGCAGTACTTC. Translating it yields CASSPQTGGYEQYF.

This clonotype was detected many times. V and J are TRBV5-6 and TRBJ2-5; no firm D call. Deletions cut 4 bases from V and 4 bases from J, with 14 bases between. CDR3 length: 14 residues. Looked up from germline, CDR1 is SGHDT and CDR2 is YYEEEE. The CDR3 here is CASSPTRVAETQYF. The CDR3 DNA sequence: TGTGCCAGCAGCCCTACAAGGGTAGCAGAGACCCAGTACTTC. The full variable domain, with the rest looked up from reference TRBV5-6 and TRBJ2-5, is DAGVTQSPTHLIKTRGQQVTLRCSPKSGHDTVSWYQQALGQGPQFIFQYYEEEERQRGNFPDRFSGHQFPNYSSELNVNALLLGDSALYLCASSPTRVAETQYFGPGTRLLVL.

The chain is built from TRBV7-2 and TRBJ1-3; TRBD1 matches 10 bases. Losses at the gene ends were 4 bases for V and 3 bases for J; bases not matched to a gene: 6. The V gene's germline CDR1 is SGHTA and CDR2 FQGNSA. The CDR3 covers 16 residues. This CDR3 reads CASSSRTGGNGNTIYF. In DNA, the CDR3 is TGTGCCAGCAGCTCGCGGACAGGGGGAAATGGAAACACCATATATTTT.

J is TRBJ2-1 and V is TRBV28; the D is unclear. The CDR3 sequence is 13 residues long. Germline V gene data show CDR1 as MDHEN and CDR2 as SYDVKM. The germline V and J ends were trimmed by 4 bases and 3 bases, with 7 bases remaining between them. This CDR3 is CASSYEVYNEQFF. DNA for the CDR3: TGTGCCAGCAGTTACGAGGTCTACAATGAGCAGTTCTTC. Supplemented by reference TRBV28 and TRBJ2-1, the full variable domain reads DVKVTQSSRYLVKRTGEKVFLECVQDMDHENMFWYRQDPGLGLRLIYFSYDVKMKEKGDIPEGYSVSREKKERFSLILESASTNQTSMYLCASSYEVYNEQFFGPGTRLTVL.

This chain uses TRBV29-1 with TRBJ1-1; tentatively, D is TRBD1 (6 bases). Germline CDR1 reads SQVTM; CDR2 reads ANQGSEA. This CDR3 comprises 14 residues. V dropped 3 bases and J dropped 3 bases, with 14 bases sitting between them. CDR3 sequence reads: CSVDGGRTDTEAFF. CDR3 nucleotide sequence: TGCAGCGTTGATGGGGGCCGCACGGACACTGAAGCTTTCTTT.

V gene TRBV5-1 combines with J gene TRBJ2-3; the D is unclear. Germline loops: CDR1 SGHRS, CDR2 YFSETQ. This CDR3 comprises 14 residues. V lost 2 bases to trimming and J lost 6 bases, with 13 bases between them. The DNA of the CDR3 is TGCGCCAGCAGCTTTGGCGAAGTTGGGGATACGCAGTATTTT. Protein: CASSFGEVGDTQYF.